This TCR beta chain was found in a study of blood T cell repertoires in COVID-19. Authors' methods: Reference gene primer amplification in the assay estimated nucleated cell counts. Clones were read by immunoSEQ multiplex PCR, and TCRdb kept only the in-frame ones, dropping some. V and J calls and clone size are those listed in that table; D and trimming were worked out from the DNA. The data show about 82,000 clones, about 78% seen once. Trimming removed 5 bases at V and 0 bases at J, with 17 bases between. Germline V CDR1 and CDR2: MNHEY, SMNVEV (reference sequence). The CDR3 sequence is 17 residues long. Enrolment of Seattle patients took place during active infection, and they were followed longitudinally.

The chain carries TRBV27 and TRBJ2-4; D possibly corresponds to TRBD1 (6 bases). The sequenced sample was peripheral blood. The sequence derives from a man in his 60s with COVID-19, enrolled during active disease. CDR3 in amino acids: CASSPKTGSLAKNIQYF. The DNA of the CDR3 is TGTGCCAGCAGTCCGAAAACAGGGTCCCTAGCCAAAAACATTCAGTACTTC.